Listed below are T cell receptor beta chains from one sample, sequenced in a study of T cells in Graves' hyperthyroidism and ophthalmopathy. TCRdb itself ran the multiplex PCR reads through MiXCR, one entry per CDR3 protein. This sample has about 770,000 distinct CDR3 sequences, with over 15% found just once. Sequenced sample: blood. The receptor source for this set is a woman aged 50 to 60 with Graves' hyperthyroidism that later progressed to Graves' ophthalmopathy. CDR3s include the opening cysteine and the closing phenylalanine or tryptophan. The order of the fields is clone size, J gene, D gene, V gene, CDR3 protein, CDR3 DNA. D genes are given only for firm matches. Only some rows state a clone size, as once, few, many or a class for expanded clones.

few,TRBJ2-3,TRBD1,TRBV24-1,CATSDPRPTGFYRDTQYF,TGTGCCACCAGTGACCCACGCCCGACAGGGTTTTATCGAGATACGCAGTATTTT
-,TRBJ1-1,-,TRBV6-4,CASSSGLGGGDGEDTEAFF,TGTGCCAGCAGTTCCGGCCTAGGGGGGGGGGACGGGGAAGACACTGAAGCTTTCTTT
many,TRBJ2-1,TRBD2,TRBV3-1,CASSQVGTSGGFSYNEQFF,TGTGCCAGCAGCCAAGTGGGGACTAGCGGGGGGTTTTCCTACAATGAGCAGTTCTTC
many,TRBJ1-6,-,TRBV11-2,CASSLIRGGDSPLHF,TGTGCCAGCAGTCTAATCAGGGGTGGCGATTCACCCCTCCACTTT
many,TRBJ1-1,-,TRBV2,CASSEARMNTEAFF,TGTGCCAGCAGTGAAGCTCGGATGAACACTGAAGCTTTCTTT
-,TRBJ1-6,-,TRBV20-1,CSASRSFGDDNSPLHF,TGCAGTGCTAGTAGGTCCTTTGGGGATGATAATTCACCCCTCCACTTT
many,TRBJ2-1,TRBD2,TRBV11-3,CASSRGDFTSKDASYNEQFF,TGTGCCAGCAGCCGGGGGGACTTCACGTCAAAAGACGCTTCCTACAATGAGCAGTTCTTC
many,TRBJ2-2,-,TRBV3-1,CASSPPRDQWDTGELFF,TGTGCCAGCAGCCCGCCCCGGGATCAGTGGGACACCGGGGAGCTGTTTTTT
-,TRBJ1-4,-,TRBV13,CASSLGLGGGANEKLFF,TGTGCCAGCAGCTTAGGCTTGGGGGGTGGCGCTAATGAAAAACTGTTTTTT
many,TRBJ1-5,TRBD1,TRBV6-1,CASRRQGDNQPQHF,TGTGCCAGCAGACGACAGGGGGATAATCAGCCCCAGCATTTT
-,TRBJ1-1,-,TRBV6-1,CASSGAGGGNTEAFF,TGTGCCAGCAGTGGCGCGGGAGGGGGGAACACTGAAGCTTTCTTT
few,TRBJ2-7,TRBD2,TRBV9,CASSPRREGPYEQYF,TGTGCCAGCAGCCCCCGGAGGGAGGGACCCTACGAGCAGTACTTC
few,TRBJ2-1,TRBD1,TRBV20-1,CSAKWSGTGHDEQFF,TGCAGTGCTAAGTGGTCCGGGACAGGGCACGATGAGCAGTTCTTC
few,TRBJ2-5,-,TRBV18,CASSPDWTEQETQYF,TGTGCCAGCTCACCGGATTGGACAGAACAAGAGACCCAGTACTTC
few,TRBJ1-3,-,TRBV25-1,CASMMGPGNTIYF,TGTGCCAGCATGATGGGACCTGGAAACACCATATATTTT
-,TRBJ2-2,-,TRBV30,CAWSALTGELFF,TGTGCCTGGAGTGCCCTCACCGGGGAGCTGTTTTTT
many,TRBJ2-7,-,TRBV2,CASSLYEQYF,TGTGCCAGCAGTCTATACGAGCAGTACTTC
many,TRBJ1-1,-,TRBV7-9,CASSLDGGMNTEAFF,TGTGCCAGCAGCTTAGATGGGGGGATGAACACTGAAGCTTTCTTT
-,TRBJ1-1,TRBD1,TRBV29-1,CSVEGTGVAEAFF,TGCAGCGTTGAGGGGACAGGGGTTGCTGAAGCTTTCTTT
many,TRBJ2-5,-,TRBV20-1,CSASLEGVQETQYF,TGCAGTGCTAGTCTGGAAGGGGTCCAAGAGACCCAGTACTTC
many,TRBJ2-3,TRBD1,TRBV18,CASSLGTVAGDTQYF,TGTGCCAGCTCACTCGGGACAGTTGCCGGAGATACGCAGTATTTT
-,TRBJ1-5,-,TRBV19,CASSIMTGQPQHF,TGTGCCAGTAGTATAATGACGGGTCAGCCCCAGCATTTT
-,TRBJ2-3,TRBD2,TRBV20-1,CSALLAGPDTQYF,TGCAGTGCTTTGCTAGCGGGGCCGGATACGCAGTATTTT
many,TRBJ2-7,-,TRBV27,CASSGGMGRYEQYF,TGTGCCAGCAGTGGGGGGATGGGTAGGTACGAGCAGTACTTC
many,TRBJ1-1,-,TRBV15,CATRRGGDTEAFF,TGTGCCACCAGGAGAGGGGGGGACACTGAAGCTTTCTTT
many,TRBJ1-5,-,TRBV2,CASSEFLIGQPQHF,TGTGCCAGCAGTGAATTTCTAATAGGTCAGCCCCAGCATTTT
many,TRBJ2-7,TRBD1,TRBV9,CASSAPGTGSHEQYF,TGTGCCAGCAGCGCCCCCGGGACAGGCTCCCACGAGCAGTACTTC
many,TRBJ2-3,-,TRBV7-3,CASSLTPTVRNTDTQYF,TGTGCCAGCAGCTTAACCCCAACCGTCAGGAACACAGATACGCAGTATTTT
few,TRBJ2-6,TRBD1,TRBV27,CASSLRDRDGANVLTF,TGTGCCAGCAGTTTACGCGACAGGGATGGGGCCAACGTCCTGACTTTC
few,TRBJ2-7,TRBD1,TRBV20-1,CSARRTGVYEQYF,TGCAGTGCTCGCAGGACAGGGGTATACGAGCAGTACTTC
-,TRBJ1-6,-,TRBV19,CASSAKDSFSPLHF,TGTGCCAGTAGTGCAAAGGACTCATTTTCACCCCTCCACTTT
-,TRBJ1-1,-,TRBV12-5,CASGPSIGMNTEAFF,TGTGCTAGTGGCCCCAGTATCGGTATGAACACTGAAGCTTTCTTT
many,TRBJ2-7,-,TRBV9,CASSLRDSWDEQYF,TGTGCCAGCAGCCTCCGGGACTCATGGGACGAGCAGTACTTC